Following are 8 T cell receptor beta chains from one sample sequenced in a study of OX40 agonist ivuxolimab in advanced cancers. The library relied on the immunoSEQ multiplex PCR assay. TCRdb limited this immuneACCESS table to in-frame rearrangements with V and J called. A share of clones is missing; checked studies link under half to unresolved V genes, and the rest is unexplained. The sample table records tens of thousands of clones; roughly four fifths of these occur just once. Of the sample, around 5.1% is held by the ten largest clones. The sequenced sample was CD4+ or CD8+ T cells sorted from blood, obtained in a trial of the OX40 agonist ivuxolimab. The receptors derive from an adult with an advanced solid tumor such as melanoma, head and neck, liver or kidney cancer.

The gene calls are TRBV6-5 and TRBJ2-7, with 9 positions matching TRBD2. The CDR3 spans 15 residues. V shed 5 bases and J 2 bases; nucleotides not matched to a gene: 7. The germline gives CDR1 MNHEY, CDR2 SVGAGI. DNA for the CDR3: TGTGCCAGCAGTCTCGGACTAGCGACCACCTACGAGCAGTACTTC. Translating gives CASSLGLATTYEQYF.

The chain couples TRBV7-2 to TRBJ1-6; D is possibly TRBD1 (5 bases). V was pared by 7 bases and J by 0 bases, with 13 bases between. This CDR3 spans 16 amino acids. Germline CDR1 SGHTA, CDR2 FQGNSA. CDR3 sequence reads: CASTGRGSSYNSPLHF. CDR3 bases: TGTGCCAGCACCGGGAGGGGAAGCTCCTATAATTCACCCCTCCACTTT.

The V call is TRBV29-1, the J call TRBJ2-1; TRBD1 aligns across 10 bases. Losses at the gene ends were 4 bases for V and 8 bases for J; bases not matched to a gene: 11. Germline-derived CDR1 and CDR2 are SQVTM and ANQGSEA. The CDR3 is 15 residues long. For the CDR3, the DNA is TGCAGCGTTGGAGACAGGGGGCGACCGGGTCATGAGCAGTTCTTC. Its translation is CSVGDRGRPGHEQFF.

The V call is TRBV10-3, the J call TRBJ1-5; D is uncertain. Germline-derived CDR1 and CDR2 are ENHRY and SYGVKD. CDR3 length: 13 amino acids. V lost 1 base and J 5 bases, leaving 6 bases between the germline ends. The CDR3 bases are TGTGCCATCAGTGAGTTCGAAGATCAGCCCCAGCATTTT. Translation: CAISEFEDQPQHF.

DNA of the CDR3: TGTGCCAGCAGCCAAGATGTCGGCGGGGGGCGGATAGATACGCAGTATTTT. Amino acid sequence: CASSQDVGGGRIDTQYF. The chain carries TRBV4-2 and TRBJ2-3; the match to TRBD2 covers 8 bases. The CDR3 totals 17 residues. The germline gives CDR1 LGHNA, CDR2 YNFKEQ. Trimming removed 0 bases from V and 5 bases from J; junction bases left unmatched: 10.

The genes are TRBV28 and TRBJ2-7; D tentatively fits TRBD1 or TRBD2 (5 bases each). The CDR3 is 15 amino acids. V was trimmed by 6 bases and J by 0 bases, leaving 15 bases between them. Germline loops: CDR1 MDHEN, CDR2 SYDVKM. The CDR3 reads CASRPGPNPSYEQYF. The CDR3, as DNA: TGTGCCAGCAGGCCGGGACCCAACCCCTCCTACGAGCAGTACTTC.

The chain uses TRBV19 and TRBJ2-2; no reliable D call. This CDR3 is built from 12 residues. Germline CDR1 reads LNHDA; CDR2 reads SQIVND (reference sequence). Trimming removed 5 bases from V and 4 bases from J, with 5 bases in between. The DNA of the CDR3 is TGTGCCAGTAGTGGGTCCACCGGGGAGCTGTTTTTT. Its protein is CASSGSTGELFF.

The chain is built from TRBV19 and TRBJ1-5; no clear D. This CDR3 region has 14 residues. Per germline, CDR1 LNHDA and CDR2 SQIVND (reference sequence). Trimming took 7 bases from V and 5 from J, leaving 15 bases between them. DNA of the CDR3: TGTGCCAGTACCTTGGGTTCATCAGATCAGCCCCAGCATTTT. As protein: CASTLGSSDQPQHF.